The sequence of this TCR beta chain was determined in a study of blood T cells in healthy people across ages. The study, taken as a whole, reports: Per million T cells, TCR beta diversity dropped about linearly as age rose. Naive T cell percentage by flow cytometry tracked strongly with beta diversity.

For the second PCR, which ran for roughly 7 to 11 cycles, a sample-barcoded 5' primer and a J-beta primer mix were used. TCRdb recomputed calls from the 5' RACE reads with MiXCR, one row per CDR3 protein. Here the sample spans roughly 680,000 distinct CDR3 sequences, around 52% being singletons. This clonotype was detected many times. Its antigen remains unknown. This TCR was recovered from a woman over 75 in good health. Sequencing was performed on blood.

As DNA, the CDR3 is TGTGCCAGCAGCTCCCTAGCGGAAGAGACCCAGTACTTC. Its protein is CASSSLAEETQYF. The rearrangement joins TRBV7-2 to TRBJ2-5; the match to TRBD2 covers 7 bases. Germline CDR1 and CDR2: SGHTA and FQGNSA. V gave up 4 bases and J gave up 3 bases; unmatched junction bases: 2. This CDR3 region has 13 residues.